These 5 T cell receptor beta chains were sequenced from one sample in a study of T cells in women clearing cervical HPV infection. Only in-frame clones appear in the TCRdb table, and some are missing; sequencing was by immunoSEQ multiplex PCR. This sample's table has some 39,000 clones. Sequenced input: blood buffy coat. These receptors were collected from a woman between 18 and 69 years old with a cervical HPV16 infection that either progressed to CIN3+ or cleared (not recorded which).

Note on this clone: The DNA ends 3 residues before the CDR3 does, and the rest of the CDR3 is filled in from the germline J gene. The V gene is TRBV25-1, the J gene TRBJ2-3, with D maybe TRBD1 (6 bases). The CDR3 runs to 14 residues. V was trimmed by 5 bases and J by 2 bases, leaving 11 bases between them. Germline V gene lookup returns CDR1 MGHDK and CDR2 SYGVNS. The chain's CDR3 is CASSRTDYTDTQYF. Incomplete CDR3 DNA: TGTGCCAGCAGTCGGACAGACTACACAGATACG. Variable domain in full (rest from reference TRBV25-1 and TRBJ2-3): EADIYQTPRYLVIGTGKKITLECSQTMGHDKMYWYQQDPGMELHLIHYSYGVNSTEKGDLSSESTVSRIRTEHFPLTLESARPSHTSQYLCASSRTDYTDTQYFGPGTRLTVL.

In regard to this clone: The read halts 3 residues ahead of the CDR3 end, with the missing end drawn from the germline J gene. This chain uses TRBV2 with TRBJ2-7; 10 positions match TRBD2. The CDR3 is 14 residues long. V gave up 5 bases and J gave up 3 bases; unmatched junction bases: 4. CDR1 SNHLY and CDR2 FYNNEI come from the germline V gene. The CDR3 here is CASSPLAGVYEQYF. Partial CDR3 DNA: TGTGCCAGCAGTCCCCTAGCGGGGGTCTACGAG.

Of note for this clone: The read ends 3 residues early relative to the CDR3; the germline J gene fills the gap. The V call is TRBV2, the J call TRBJ1-3, with D possibly TRBD1 on 6 matching bases. This CDR3 spans 14 amino acids. Germline CDR1 reads SNHLY; CDR2 reads FYNNEI. Trimming took off 8 bases at V and 0 bases at J, with 11 bases between the two ends. The part of the CDR3 DNA that was read is TGTGCCAGCGGACAGTCCTTCTCTGGAAACACC. This codes for CASGQSFSGNT. From start to end, the CDR3 is CASGQSFSGNTIYF.

As regards this clone: Sequencing ends 3 residues short of the CDR3 end; the germline J gene provides the rest. The chain links TRBV7-2 to TRBJ2-3, with D possibly being TRBD2 (6 bases). V was pared by 7 bases and J by 1 base, with 15 bases between. This CDR3 comprises 15 residues. Germline CDR1 and CDR2: SGHTA and FQGNSA. The CDR3 here is CASNPGLAGTDTQYF. CDR3 bases read: TGTGCCAGCAACCCGGGACTCGCTGGCACAGATACG.

Regarding this clone: The CDR3 end is not reached by the read, which stops 3 residues before it; the germline J gene fills it in. The gene calls are TRBV5-1 and TRBJ1-3; tentatively, D is TRBD1 (5 bases). This CDR3 contains 15 residues. Germline assignment: CDR1 SGHRS and CDR2 YFSETQ. The germline V and J ends were trimmed by 4 bases and 4 bases, with 15 bases remaining between them. The part of the CDR3 DNA that was read is TGCGCCAGCAGCCTCGACAGTTTATCCGGAAACACC. Amino acids: CASSLDSLSGNT. In full, the CDR3 reads CASSLDSLSGNTIYF.